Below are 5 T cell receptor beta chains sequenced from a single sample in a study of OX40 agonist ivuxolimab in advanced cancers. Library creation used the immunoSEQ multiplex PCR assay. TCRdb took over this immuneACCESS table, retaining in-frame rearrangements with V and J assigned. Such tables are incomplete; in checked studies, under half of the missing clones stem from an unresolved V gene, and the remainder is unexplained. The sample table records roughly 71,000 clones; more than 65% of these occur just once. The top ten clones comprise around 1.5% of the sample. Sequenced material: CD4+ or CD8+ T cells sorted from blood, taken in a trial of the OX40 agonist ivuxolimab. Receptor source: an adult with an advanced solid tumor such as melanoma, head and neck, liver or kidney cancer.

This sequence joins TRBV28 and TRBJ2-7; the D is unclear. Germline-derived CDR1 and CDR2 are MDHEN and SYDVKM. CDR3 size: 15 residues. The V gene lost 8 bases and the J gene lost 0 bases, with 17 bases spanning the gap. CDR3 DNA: TGTGCCAGCCAGATCGCGAGCCTTTACTCCTACGAGCAGTACTTC. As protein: CASQIASLYSYEQYF.

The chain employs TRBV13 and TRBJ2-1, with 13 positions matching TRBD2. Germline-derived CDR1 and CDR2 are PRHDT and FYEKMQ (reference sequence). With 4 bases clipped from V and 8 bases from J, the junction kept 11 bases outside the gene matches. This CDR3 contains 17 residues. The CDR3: CASSYRLAGGLRDEQFF. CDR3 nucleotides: TGTGCCAGCAGCTACCGACTAGCGGGAGGACTACGCGATGAGCAGTTCTTC.

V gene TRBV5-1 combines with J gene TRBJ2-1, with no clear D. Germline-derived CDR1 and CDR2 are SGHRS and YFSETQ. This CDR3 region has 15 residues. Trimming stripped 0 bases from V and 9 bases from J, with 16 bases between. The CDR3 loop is CASSLAVLTGPEQFF. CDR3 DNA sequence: TGCGCCAGCAGCTTGGCGGTGTTGACGGGTCCTGAGCAGTTCTTC.

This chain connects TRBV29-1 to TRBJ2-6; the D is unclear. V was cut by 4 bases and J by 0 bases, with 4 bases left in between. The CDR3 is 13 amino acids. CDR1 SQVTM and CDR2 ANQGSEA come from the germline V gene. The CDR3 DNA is TGCAGCGTTGGACCCTCTGGGGCCAACGTCCTGACTTTC. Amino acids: CSVGPSGANVLTF. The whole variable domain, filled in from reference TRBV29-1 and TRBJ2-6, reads SAVISQKPSRDICQRGTSLTIQCQVDSQVTMMFWYRQQPGQSLTLIATANQGSEATYESGFVIDKFPISRPNLTFSTLTVSNMSPEDSSIYLCSVGPSGANVLTFGAGSRLTVL.

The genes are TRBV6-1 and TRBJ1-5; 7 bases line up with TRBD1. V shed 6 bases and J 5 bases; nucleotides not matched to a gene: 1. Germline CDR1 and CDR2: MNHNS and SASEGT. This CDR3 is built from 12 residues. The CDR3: CASRQGDQPQHF. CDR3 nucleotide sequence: TGTGCCAGCAGGCAGGGGGATCAGCCCCAGCATTTT.